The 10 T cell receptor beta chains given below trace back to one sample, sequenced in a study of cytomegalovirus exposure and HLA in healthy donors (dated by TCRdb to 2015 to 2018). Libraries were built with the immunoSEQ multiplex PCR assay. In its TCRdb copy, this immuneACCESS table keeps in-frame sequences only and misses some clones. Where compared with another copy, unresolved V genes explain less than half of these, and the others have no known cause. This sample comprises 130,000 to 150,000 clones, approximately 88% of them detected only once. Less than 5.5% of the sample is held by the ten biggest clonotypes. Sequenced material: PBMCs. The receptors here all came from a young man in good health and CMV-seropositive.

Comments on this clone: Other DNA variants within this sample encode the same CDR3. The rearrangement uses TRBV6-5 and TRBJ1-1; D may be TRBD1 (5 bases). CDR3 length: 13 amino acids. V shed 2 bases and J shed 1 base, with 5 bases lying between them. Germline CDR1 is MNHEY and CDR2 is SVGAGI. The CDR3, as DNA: TGTGCCAGCAGTTACAGGGGGAACACTGAAGCTTTCTTT. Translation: CASSYRGNTEAFF.

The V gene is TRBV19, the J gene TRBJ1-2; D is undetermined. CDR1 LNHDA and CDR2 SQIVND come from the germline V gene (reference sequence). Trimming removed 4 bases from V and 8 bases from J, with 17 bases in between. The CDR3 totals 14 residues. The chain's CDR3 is CASSSGEVRLGYTF. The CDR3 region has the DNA TGTGCCAGTAGTAGCGGGGAGGTTCGTCTCGGCTACACCTTC.

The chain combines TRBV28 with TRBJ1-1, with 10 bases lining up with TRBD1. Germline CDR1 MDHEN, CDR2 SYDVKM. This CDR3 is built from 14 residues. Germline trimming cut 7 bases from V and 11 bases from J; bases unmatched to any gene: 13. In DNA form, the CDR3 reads TGTGCCAGCATTTCATTTGTGGGACAGGGGAGGGCTTTCTTT. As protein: CASISFVGQGRAFF.

The CDR3 spells CASSLGRGYNSGNTIYF. CDR3 DNA sequence: TGTGCCAGCAGCTTAGGACGGGGTTATAACTCTGGAAACACCATATATTTT. The rearrangement uses TRBV11-2 and TRBJ1-3; D call uncertain. The V end was cut by 1 base, the J end by 0 bases, with 13 bases between. CDR1 is SGHAT, CDR2 FQNNGV, per germline. The CDR3 is 17 residues long.

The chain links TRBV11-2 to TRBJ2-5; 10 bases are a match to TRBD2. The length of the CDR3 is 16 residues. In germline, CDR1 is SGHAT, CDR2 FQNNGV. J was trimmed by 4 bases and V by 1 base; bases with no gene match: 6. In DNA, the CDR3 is TGTGCCAGCAGCTTAGGAGCGGGGGGGCCGAGAGAGACCCAGTACTTC. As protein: CASSLGAGGPRETQYF.

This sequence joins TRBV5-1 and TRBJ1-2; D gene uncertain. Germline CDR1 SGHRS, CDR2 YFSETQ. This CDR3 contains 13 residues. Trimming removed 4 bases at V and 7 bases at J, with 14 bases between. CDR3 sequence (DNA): TGCGCCAGCAGCGTACACCGGGAATTTGGCTACACCTTC. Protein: CASSVHREFGYTF.

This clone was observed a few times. The CDR3 nucleotides read TGTGCCATCAGTGAGTCGAGCGGGAGCTCCTACAATGAGCAGTTCTTC. Protein product: CAISESSGSSYNEQFF. The chain couples TRBV10-3 to TRBJ2-1, with TRBD2 matching 8 bases. Germline V gene sequence: CDR1 ENHRY, CDR2 SYGVKD. The junction had 1 base not matched to a gene; V was cut back by 0 bases and J by 0 bases. CDR3 length: 16 residues.

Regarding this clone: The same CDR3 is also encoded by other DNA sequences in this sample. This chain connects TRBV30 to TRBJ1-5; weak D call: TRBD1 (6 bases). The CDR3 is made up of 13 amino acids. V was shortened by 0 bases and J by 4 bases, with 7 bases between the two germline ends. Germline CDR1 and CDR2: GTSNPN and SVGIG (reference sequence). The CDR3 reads CAWSVGGNQPQHF. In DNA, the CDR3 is TGTGCCTGGAGTGTAGGGGGAAATCAGCCCCAGCATTTT.

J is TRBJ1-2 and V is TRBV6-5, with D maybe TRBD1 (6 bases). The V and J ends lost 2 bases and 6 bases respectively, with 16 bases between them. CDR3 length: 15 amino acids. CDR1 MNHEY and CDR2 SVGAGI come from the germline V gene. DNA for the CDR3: TGTGCCAGCAGTTACAGCGGGGGCCAACGTAATGGCTACACCTTC. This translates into CASSYSGGQRNGYTF.

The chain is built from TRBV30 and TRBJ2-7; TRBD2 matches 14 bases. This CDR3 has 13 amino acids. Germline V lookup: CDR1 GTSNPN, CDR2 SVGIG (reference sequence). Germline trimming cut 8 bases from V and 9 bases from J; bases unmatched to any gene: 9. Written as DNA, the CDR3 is TGTGCCGGCCAGACTAGCGGGAGGGCCTCGCAGTACTTC. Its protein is CAGQTSGRASQYF. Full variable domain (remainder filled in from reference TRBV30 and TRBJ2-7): SQTIHQWPATLVQPVGSPLSLECTVEGTSNPNLYWYRQAAGRGLQLLFYSVGIGQISSEVPQNLSASRPQDRQFILSSKKLLLSDSGFYLCAGQTSGRASQYFGPGTRLTVT.